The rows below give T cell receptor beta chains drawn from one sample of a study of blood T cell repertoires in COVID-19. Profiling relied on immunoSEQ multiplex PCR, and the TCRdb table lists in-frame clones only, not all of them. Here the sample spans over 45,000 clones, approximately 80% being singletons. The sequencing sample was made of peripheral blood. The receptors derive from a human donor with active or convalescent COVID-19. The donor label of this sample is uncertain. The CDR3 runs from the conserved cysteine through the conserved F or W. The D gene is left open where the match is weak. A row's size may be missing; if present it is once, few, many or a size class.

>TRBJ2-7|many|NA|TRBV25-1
CASSSAGIAYEQYF
TGTGCCAGCAGTTCGGCGGGAATCGCCTACGAGCAGTACTTC
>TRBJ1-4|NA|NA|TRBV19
CASSTARDEKLFF
TGTGCCAGTAGTACGGCGAGGGATGAAAAACTGTTTTTT
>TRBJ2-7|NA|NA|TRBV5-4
CASSRAGEQYF
TGTGCCAGCAGCCGAGCGGGCGAGCAGTACTTC
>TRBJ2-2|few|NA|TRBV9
CASSVGVPGELFF
TGTGCCAGCAGCGTAGGAGTTCCCGGGGAGCTGTTTTTT
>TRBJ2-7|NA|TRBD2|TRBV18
CASSLAGRSYEQYF
TGTGCCAGCTCCCTAGCGGGTCGTTCCTACGAGCAGTACTTC
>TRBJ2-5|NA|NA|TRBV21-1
CASSKIGPGYGAQYF
TGTGCCAGCAGCAAAATCGGTCCGGGTTACGGGGCCCAGTACTTC
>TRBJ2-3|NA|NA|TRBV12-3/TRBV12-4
CASSFLGTDTQYF
TGTGCCAGCAGTTTCCTAGGTACAGATACGCAGTATTTT
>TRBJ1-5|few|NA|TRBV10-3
CAISESWTSGEGAGSPQHF
TGTGCCATCAGTGAGTCGTGGACCAGCGGTGAGGGAGCGGGCAGCCCCCAGCATTTT
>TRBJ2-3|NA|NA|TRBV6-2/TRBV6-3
CASSYGLANTDTQYF
TGTGCCAGCAGTTACGGGCTAGCGAATACAGATACGCAGTATTTT
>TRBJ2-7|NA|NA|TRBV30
CAWSSSEYEQYF
TGTGCCTGGAGTTCGAGCGAATACGAGCAGTACTTC
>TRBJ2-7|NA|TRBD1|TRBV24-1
CATSARGQGDSYEQYF
TGTGCCACCAGTGCCCGGGGACAGGGCGACTCCTACGAGCAGTACTTC
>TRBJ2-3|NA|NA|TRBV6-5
CASSPRDFSTDTQYF
TGTGCCAGCAGTCCCCGGGACTTTAGCACAGATACGCAGTATTTT
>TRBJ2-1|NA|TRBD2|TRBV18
CASSPEGLAGGTEQFF
TGTGCCAGCTCACCAGAGGGACTAGCGGGAGGGACTGAGCAGTTCTTC
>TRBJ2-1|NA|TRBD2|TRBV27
CASSLSGANNEQFF
TGTGCCAGCAGTTTAAGCGGGGCAAACAATGAGCAGTTCTTC
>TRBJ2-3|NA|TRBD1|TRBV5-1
CASSFWTGDGTDTQYF
TGCGCCAGCAGCTTCTGGACAGGGGACGGCACAGATACGCAGTATTTT
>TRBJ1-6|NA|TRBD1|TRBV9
CASSETAGGAGNSPLHF
TGTGCCAGCAGCGAGACTGCAGGGGGCGCCGGTAATTCACCCCTCCACTTT
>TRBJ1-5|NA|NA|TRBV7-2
CASSLGQNQPQHF
TGTGCCAGCAGCTTGGGGCAGAATCAGCCCCAGCATTTT
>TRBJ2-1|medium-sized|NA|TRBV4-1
CASSQEPHLDEQFF
TGCGCCAGCAGCCAAGAACCCCATCTAGATGAGCAGTTCTTC
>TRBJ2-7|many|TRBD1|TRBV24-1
CATSSTGGDHYEQYF
TGTGCCACCAGCAGTACAGGGGGCGATCACTACGAGCAGTACTTC
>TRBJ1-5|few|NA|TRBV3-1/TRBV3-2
CASSQGTEYSNQPQHF
TGTGCCAGCAGCCAAGGGACAGAGTATAGCAATCAGCCCCAGCATTTT
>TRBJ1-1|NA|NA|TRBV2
CASIREMNTEAFF
TGTGCCAGCATCCGGGAGATGAACACTGAAGCTTTCTTT
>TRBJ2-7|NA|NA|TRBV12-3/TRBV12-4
CASSPDIYEQYF
TGTGCCAGCAGCCCCGACATCTACGAGCAGTACTTC